This T cell receptor beta chain is drawn from a study of cytomegalovirus exposure and HLA in healthy donors. This CDR3 spans 20 amino acids. Trimming removed 5 bases from V and 0 bases from J; junction bases left unmatched: 16. Germline V gives CDR1 MNHEY, CDR2 SMNVEV (reference sequence). PCR amplification relied on 60 Vbeta primers (plus 13 Jbeta primers). The data were produced by immunoSEQ multiplex PCR, yet TCRdb's version contains in-frame clones alone and is incomplete. This table has 100,000 to 120,000 clones, 79% appearing once. The receptor's source is a man aged 30 to 39 in good health and CMV-seropositive. Sequenced: PBMCs. The chain couples TRBV27 to TRBJ2-1; 10 bases align to TRBD2. Here the CDR3 reads CASSKRGGTSVPSSYNEQFF. In nucleotides, the CDR3 is TGTGCCAGCAGTAAAAGGGGAGGGACTAGCGTCCCGAGCTCCTACAATGAGCAGTTCTTC.